This TCR beta chain was sequenced in a study of blood T cell repertoires in COVID-19. The V gene lost 4 bases and the J gene lost 4 bases, with 14 bases spanning the gap. Germline V gene sequence: CDR1 PRHDT, CDR2 FYEKMQ (reference sequence). CDR3 size: 15 residues. TCRdb's table, derived via immunoSEQ multiplex PCR, lists solely in-frame clones and lacks some. The sample records about 120,000 clones, approximately 90% being singletons. The rearrangement uses TRBV13 and TRBJ2-1; tentatively, D is TRBD1 (6 bases). The sequenced sample was peripheral blood. The receptor's source is a human donor in a cohort sampled during active COVID-19. The chain's CDR3 is CASSWAGTTYNEQFF. The CDR3 nucleotides are TGTGCCAGCAGCTGGGCCGGGACAACGTACAATGAGCAGTTCTTC.